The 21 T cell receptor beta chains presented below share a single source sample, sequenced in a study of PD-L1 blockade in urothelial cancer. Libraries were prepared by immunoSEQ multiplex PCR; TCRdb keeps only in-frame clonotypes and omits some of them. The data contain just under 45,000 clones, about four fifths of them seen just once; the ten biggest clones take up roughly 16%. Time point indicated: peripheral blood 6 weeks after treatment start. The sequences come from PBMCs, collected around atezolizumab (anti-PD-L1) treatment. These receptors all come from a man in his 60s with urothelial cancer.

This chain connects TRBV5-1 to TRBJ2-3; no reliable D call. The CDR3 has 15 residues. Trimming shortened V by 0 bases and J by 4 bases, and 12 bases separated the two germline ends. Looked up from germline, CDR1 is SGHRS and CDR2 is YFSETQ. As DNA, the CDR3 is TGCGCCAGCAGCTTGGTGTTCGACACTTCAGATACGCAGTATTTT. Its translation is CASSLVFDTSDTQYF.

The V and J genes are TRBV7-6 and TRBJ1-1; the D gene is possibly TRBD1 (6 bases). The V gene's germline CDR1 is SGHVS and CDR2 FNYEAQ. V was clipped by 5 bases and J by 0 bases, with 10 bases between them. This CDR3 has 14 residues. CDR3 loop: CASSTTGVNTEAFF. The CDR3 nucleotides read TGTGCCAGCAGCACGACAGGCGTGAACACTGAAGCTTTCTTT.

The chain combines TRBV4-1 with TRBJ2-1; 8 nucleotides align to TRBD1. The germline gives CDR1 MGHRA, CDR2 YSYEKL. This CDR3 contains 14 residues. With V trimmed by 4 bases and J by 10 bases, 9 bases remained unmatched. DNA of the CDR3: TGCGCCAGCAGCCCCGGACAGGGTGCAAGGGAGCAGTTCTTC. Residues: CASSPGQGAREQFF.

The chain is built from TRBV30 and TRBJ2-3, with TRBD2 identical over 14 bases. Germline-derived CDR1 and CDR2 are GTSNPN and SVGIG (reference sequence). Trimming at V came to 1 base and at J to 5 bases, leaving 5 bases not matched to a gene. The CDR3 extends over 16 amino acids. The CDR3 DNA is TGTGCCTGGAGTGCAGGGACTAGCGGGGGTGGAGATACGCAGTATTTT. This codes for CAWSAGTSGGGDTQYF. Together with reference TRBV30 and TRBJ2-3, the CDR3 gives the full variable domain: SQTIHQWPATLVQPVGSPLSLECTVEGTSNPNLYWYRQAAGRGLQLLFYSVGIGQISSEVPQNLSASRPQDRQFILSSKKLLLSDSGFYLCAWSAGTSGGGDTQYFGPGTRLTVL.

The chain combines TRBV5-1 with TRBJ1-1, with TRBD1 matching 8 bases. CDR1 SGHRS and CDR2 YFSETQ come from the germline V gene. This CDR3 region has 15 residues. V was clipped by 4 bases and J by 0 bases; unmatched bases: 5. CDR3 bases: TGCGCCAGCAGCCAAGGACAGGGCTTGAACACTGAAGCTTTCTTT. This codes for CASSQGQGLNTEAFF.

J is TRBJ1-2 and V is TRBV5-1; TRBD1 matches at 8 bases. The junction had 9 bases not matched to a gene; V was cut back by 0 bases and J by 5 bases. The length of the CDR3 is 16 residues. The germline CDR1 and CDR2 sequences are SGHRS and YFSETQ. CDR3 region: CASSLEGQGAGYGYTF. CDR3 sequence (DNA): TGCGCCAGCAGCTTGGAGGGGCAGGGGGCAGGGTATGGCTACACCTTC.

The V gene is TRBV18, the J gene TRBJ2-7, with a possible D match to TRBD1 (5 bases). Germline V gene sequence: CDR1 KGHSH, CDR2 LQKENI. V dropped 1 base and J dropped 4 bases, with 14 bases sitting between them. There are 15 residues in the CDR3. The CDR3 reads CASSPQGRESYEQYF. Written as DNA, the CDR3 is TGTGCCAGCTCACCACAGGGCAGGGAATCTTACGAGCAGTACTTC.

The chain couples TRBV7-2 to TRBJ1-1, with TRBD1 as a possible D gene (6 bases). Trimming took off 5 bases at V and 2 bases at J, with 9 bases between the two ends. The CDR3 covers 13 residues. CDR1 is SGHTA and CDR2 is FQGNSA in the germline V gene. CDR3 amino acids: CASSQGPNTEAFF. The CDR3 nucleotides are TGTGCCAGCAGCCAGGGGCCCAACACTGAAGCTTTCTTT. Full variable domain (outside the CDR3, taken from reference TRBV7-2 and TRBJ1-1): GAGVSQSPSNKVTEKGKDVELRCDPISGHTALYWYRQSLGQGLEFLIYFQGNSAPDKSGLPSDRFSAERTGGSVSTLTIQRTQQEDSAVYLCASSQGPNTEAFFGQGTRLTVV.

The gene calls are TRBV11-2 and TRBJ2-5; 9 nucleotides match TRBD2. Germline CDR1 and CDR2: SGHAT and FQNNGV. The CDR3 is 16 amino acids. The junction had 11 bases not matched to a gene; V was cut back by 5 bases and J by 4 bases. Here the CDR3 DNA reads TGTGCCAGCAGCCCGCGAGGGCGGGGGGGCCCAGAGACCCAGTACTTC. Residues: CASSPRGRGGPETQYF.

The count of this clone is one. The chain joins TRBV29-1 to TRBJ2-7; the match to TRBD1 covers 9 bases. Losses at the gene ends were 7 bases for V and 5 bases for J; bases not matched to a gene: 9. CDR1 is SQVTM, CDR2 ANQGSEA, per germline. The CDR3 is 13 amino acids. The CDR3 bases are TGCAGCGCCCGGACAGGGGAACCCAACGAGCAGTACTTC. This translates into CSARTGEPNEQYF.

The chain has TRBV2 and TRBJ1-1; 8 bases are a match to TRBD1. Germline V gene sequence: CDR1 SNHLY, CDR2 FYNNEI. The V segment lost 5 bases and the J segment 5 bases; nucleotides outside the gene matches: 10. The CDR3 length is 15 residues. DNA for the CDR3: TGTGCCAGCAGTCGGAGAACAGGGGGTTCGACTGAAGCTTTCTTT. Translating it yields CASSRRTGGSTEAFF. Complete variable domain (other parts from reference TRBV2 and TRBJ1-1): EPEVTQTPSHQVTQMGQEVILRCVPISNHLYFYWYRQILGQKVEFLVSFYNNEISEKSEIFDDQFSVERPDGSNFTLKIRSTKLEDSAMYFCASSRRTGGSTEAFFGQGTRLTVV.

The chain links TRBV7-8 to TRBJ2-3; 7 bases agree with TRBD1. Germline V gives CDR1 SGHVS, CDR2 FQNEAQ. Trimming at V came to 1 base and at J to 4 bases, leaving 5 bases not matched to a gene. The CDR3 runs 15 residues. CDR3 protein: CASSLVRGSPDTQYF. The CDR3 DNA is TGTGCCAGCAGCTTAGTCAGGGGGAGCCCAGATACGCAGTATTTT. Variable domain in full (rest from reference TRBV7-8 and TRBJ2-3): GAGVSQSPRYKVAKRGQDVALRCDPISGHVSLFWYQQALGQGPEFLTYFQNEAQLDKSGLPSDRFFAERPEGSVSTLKIQRTQQEDSAVYLCASSLVRGSPDTQYFGPGTRLTVL.

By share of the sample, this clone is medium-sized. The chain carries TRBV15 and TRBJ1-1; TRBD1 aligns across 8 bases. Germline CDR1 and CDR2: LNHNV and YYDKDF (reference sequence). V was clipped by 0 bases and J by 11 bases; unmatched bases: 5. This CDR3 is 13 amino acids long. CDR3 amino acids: CATSRDQGAGAFF. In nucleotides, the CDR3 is TGTGCCACCAGCAGAGATCAGGGGGCGGGGGCTTTCTTT.

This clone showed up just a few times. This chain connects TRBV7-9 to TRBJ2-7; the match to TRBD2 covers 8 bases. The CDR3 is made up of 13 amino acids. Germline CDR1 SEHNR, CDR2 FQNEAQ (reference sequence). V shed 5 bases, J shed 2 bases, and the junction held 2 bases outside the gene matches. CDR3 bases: TGTGCCAGCAGCCCGCGGGGGGCCTACGAGCAGTACTTC. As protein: CASSPRGAYEQYF.

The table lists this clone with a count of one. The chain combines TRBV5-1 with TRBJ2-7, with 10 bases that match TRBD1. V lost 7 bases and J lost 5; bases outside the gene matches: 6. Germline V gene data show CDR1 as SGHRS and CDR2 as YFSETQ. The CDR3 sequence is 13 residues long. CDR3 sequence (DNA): TGCGCCAGCCAGACAGGGGGCCGGGACGAGCAGTACTTC. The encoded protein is CASQTGGRDEQYF.

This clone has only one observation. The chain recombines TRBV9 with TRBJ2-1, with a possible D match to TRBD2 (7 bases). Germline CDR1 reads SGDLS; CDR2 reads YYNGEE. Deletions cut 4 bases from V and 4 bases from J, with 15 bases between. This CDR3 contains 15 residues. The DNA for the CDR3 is TGTGCCAGCAGCAGGGAGGGGACAAATTACAATGAGCAGTTCTTC. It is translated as CASSREGTNYNEQFF.

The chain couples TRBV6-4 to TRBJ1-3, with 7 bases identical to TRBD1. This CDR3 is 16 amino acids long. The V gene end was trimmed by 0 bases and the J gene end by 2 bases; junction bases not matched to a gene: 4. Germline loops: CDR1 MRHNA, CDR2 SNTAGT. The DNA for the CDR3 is TGTGCCAGCAGTGACTCATTTGACAGGGCTGGAAACACCATATATTTT. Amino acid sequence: CASSDSFDRAGNTIYF.

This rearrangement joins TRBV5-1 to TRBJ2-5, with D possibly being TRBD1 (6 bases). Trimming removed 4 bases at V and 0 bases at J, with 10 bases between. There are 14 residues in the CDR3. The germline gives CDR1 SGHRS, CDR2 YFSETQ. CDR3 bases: TGCGCCAGCAGCCCAGGGGTAAACCAAGAGACCCAGTACTTC. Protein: CASSPGVNQETQYF.

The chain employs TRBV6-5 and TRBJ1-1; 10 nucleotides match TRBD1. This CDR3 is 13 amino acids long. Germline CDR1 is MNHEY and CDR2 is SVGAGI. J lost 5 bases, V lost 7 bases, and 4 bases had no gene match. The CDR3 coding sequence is TGTGCCAGCAACGACAGGGGGCGTACTGAAGCTTTCTTT. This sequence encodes CASNDRGRTEAFF.

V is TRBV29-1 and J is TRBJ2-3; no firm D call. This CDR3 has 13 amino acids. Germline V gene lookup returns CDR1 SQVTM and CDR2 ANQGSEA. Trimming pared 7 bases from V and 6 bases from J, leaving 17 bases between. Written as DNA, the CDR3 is TGCAGCGCCAACGGTCAAACCCCGGATACGCAGTATTTT. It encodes CSANGQTPDTQYF.

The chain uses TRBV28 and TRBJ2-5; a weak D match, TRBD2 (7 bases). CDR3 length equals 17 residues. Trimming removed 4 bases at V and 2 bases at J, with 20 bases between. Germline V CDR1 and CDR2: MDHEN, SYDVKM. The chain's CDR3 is CASSSFGRGPGQETQYF. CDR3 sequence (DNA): TGTGCCAGCAGTTCCTTTGGGCGGGGGCCAGGACAAGAGACCCAGTACTTC.